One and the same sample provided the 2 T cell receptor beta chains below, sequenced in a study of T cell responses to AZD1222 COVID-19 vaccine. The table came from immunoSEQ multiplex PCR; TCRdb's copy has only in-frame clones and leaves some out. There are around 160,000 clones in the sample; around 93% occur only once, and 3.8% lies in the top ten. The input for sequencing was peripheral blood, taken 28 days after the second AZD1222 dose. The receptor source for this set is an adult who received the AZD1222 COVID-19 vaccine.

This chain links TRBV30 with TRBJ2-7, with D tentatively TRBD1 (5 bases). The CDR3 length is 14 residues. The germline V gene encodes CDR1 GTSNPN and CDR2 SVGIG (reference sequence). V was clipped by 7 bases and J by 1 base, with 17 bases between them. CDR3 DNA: TGTGCCTTCGAGGTGGGGCAGGGATCCTACGAGCAGTACTTC. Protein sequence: CAFEVGQGSYEQYF. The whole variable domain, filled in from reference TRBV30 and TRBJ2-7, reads SQTIHQWPATLVQPVGSPLSLECTVEGTSNPNLYWYRQAAGRGLQLLFYSVGIGQISSEVPQNLSASRPQDRQFILSSKKLLLSDSGFYLCAFEVGQGSYEQYFGPGTRLTVT.

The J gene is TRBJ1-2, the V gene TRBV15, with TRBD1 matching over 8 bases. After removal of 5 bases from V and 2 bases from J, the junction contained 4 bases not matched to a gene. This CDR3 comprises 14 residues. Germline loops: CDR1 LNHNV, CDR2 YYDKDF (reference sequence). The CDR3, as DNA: TGTGCCACCAGCCCAAGGACAGGGAACTATGGCTACACCTTC. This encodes CATSPRTGNYGYTF. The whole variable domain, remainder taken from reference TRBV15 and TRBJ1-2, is DAMVIQNPRYQVTQFGKPVTLSCSQTLNHNVMYWYQQKSSQAPKLLFHYYDKDFNNEADTPDNFQSRRPNTSFCFLDIRSPGLGDTAMYLCATSPRTGNYGYTFGSGTRLTVV.